A single count supports the clone carrying this TCR beta chain. Antigen specificity is unknown. CDR1 and CDR2 from the germline V gene are MNHEY and SMNVEV (reference sequence). V lost 5 bases and J lost 3, with 18 bases in between. The CDR3 is 16 residues long. Alongside a J-beta primer mix, a sample-barcoded 5' primer served in a second PCR lasting roughly 7 to 11 cycles. Via MiXCR, TCRdb re-called the 5' RACE reads, giving one row per CDR3 protein. The sample records over a million distinct CDR3 sequences, 42% being singletons. The record originates from a study of blood T cells in healthy people across ages. As for the study in general: In model experiments, template switching was able to capture about one barcoded beta molecule for every two T cells that were present. Study-level points and caveats: Per million T cells, TCR beta diversity dropped about linearly as age rose. Naive CD4+ cell counts and diversity both ran higher in long-lived than in aged donors.

The receptor comes from a woman between 18 and 30 years old in good health. The source material was blood. V gene TRBV27 combines with J gene TRBJ2-3; no clear D gene. CDR3 loop: CASSTPPAGSTDTQYF. Here the CDR3 DNA reads TGTGCCAGCAGTACGCCCCCGGCTGGGTCGACAGATACGCAGTATTTT.